This T cell receptor beta chain came from a study of blood T cell repertoires in COVID-19. Some clones are missing from TCRdb's copy, which holds only in-frame ones; the method was immunoSEQ multiplex PCR. The profile shows roughly 400,000 clones, roughly 84% of them singletons. Sequencing input: PBMCs or T cells enriched from blood (not recorded which). The clonotype originates from a young woman who had been exposed to COVID-19.

The CDR3 bases are TGTGCCAGCAGCCCACCCGGGGAGACCGGGGTCTACGAGCAGTACTTC. As protein: CASSPPGETGVYEQYF. The V and J genes are TRBV28 and TRBJ2-7, with D possibly TRBD2 on 5 matching bases. Trimming shortened V by 6 bases and J by 3 bases, and 21 bases separated the two germline ends. Per germline, CDR1 MDHEN and CDR2 SYDVKM. The CDR3 totals 16 residues. The full variable domain, its missing parts supplied by reference TRBV28 and TRBJ2-7, is DVKVTQSSRYLVKRTGEKVFLECVQDMDHENMFWYRQDPGLGLRLIYFSYDVKMKEKGDIPEGYSVSREKKERFSLILESASTNQTSMYLCASSPPGETGVYEQYFGPGTRLTVT.